The rows below give T cell receptor beta chains drawn from one sample of a study of T cells after yellow fever vaccination. TCRdb re-derived calls from the 5' RACE reads in MiXCR, one entry per CDR3 protein. The repertoire holds 250,000 or so distinct CDR3 sequences, with roughly 4% as singletons. The sample in question was PBMCs, obtained 15 days after the yellow fever booster vaccination. Every receptor here comes from a man aged 18 to 29 who received the YFV17D yellow fever vaccine. The CDR3 runs from the conserved cysteine through the conserved F or W. The D gene is left open where the match is weak. A clone size is listed for some rows: how often the clone was seen (once, few, many), or a class if it is expanded.

TRBV15	-	many	TRBJ2-5	TGTGCCACCAGCAGAGATCGGGCTAAAGAGACCCAGTACTTC	CATSRDRAKETQYF
TRBV29-1	-	many	TRBJ2-3	TGCAGCGTTGTTTACTACACAGATACGCAGTATTTT	CSVVYYTDTQYF
TRBV19	-	-	TRBJ1-2	TGTGCCAGTAGTACCCGCGGCCTAGGGAACTATGGCTACACCTTC	CASSTRGLGNYGYTF
TRBV5-1	-	many	TRBJ2-5	TGCGCCAGCAGCTTGTTTCGGGGGGCTCTACAAGAGACCCAGTACTTC	CASSLFRGALQETQYF
TRBV27	-	many	TRBJ1-5	TGTGCCAGCAGTTTACGGCAGATTAGCAATCAGCCCCAGCATTTT	CASSLRQISNQPQHF
TRBV20-1	-	many	TRBJ1-1	TGCAGTGCTAGTATAACAGGAAGGAACACTGAAGCTTTCTTT	CSASITGRNTEAFF
TRBV20-1	-	many	TRBJ1-1	TGCAGCGCCCAACAGGGCTGGAACACTGAAGCTTTCTTT	CSAQQGWNTEAFF
TRBV5-1	-	many	TRBJ2-3	TGCGCCAGCAGCTTGGAGCGGAGTTGGGATACGCAGTATTTT	CASSLERSWDTQYF
TRBV5-1	TRBD2	many	TRBJ2-7	TGCGCCAGCTCCGGGACTAGCGAGTACGAGCAGTACTTC	CASSGTSEYEQYF
TRBV6-5	-	many	TRBJ1-3	TGTGCCAGCAGATCCCCTCTTAGTTGGGACACCATATATTTT	CASRSPLSWDTIYF
TRBV15	TRBD1	many	TRBJ1-5	TGTGCCACCAGCAGAAGTAGGGGGACAGATCAGCCCCAGCATTTT	CATSRSRGTDQPQHF
TRBV11-3	-	many	TRBJ2-1	TGTGCCAGCAGCCGAGGAACATCCAATGAGCAGTTCTTC	CASSRGTSNEQFF
TRBV5-4	TRBD2	-	TRBJ2-1	TGTGCCAGCAGCTTGGGACTAGCGGGGGGGCCTAGAAATGAGCAGTTCTTC	CASSLGLAGGPRNEQFF
TRBV5-6	-	many	TRBJ2-5	TGTGCCAGCAGCCCGAAGAGGGGATTAGAGACCCAGTACTTC	CASSPKRGLETQYF
TRBV25-1	-	few	TRBJ2-3	TGTGCCAGCAGTCTTCAGGGGGGAATTAAAGATACGCAGTATTTT	CASSLQGGIKDTQYF
TRBV6-5	-	many	TRBJ2-3	TGTGCCAGCAGAACTACAGGGCACACGCAGTATTTT	CASRTTGHTQYF
TRBV27	-	many	TRBJ2-1	TGTGCCAGCAGTCCCCTCCTCGGGGGGCGCTTCGATGAGCAGTTCTTC	CASSPLLGGRFDEQFF
TRBV20-1	-	many	TRBJ2-5	TGCAGTGCCCCGTGGGGAGAGACCCAGTACTTC	CSAPWGETQYF
TRBV7-9	-	many	TRBJ2-1	TGTGCCAGCAGCTTAGGAGGGAGGAGGGTTGAGCAGTTCTTC	CASSLGGRRVEQFF
TRBV5-4	TRBD2	many	TRBJ2-5	TGTGCCAGCAGCTACCTGACTAGCGGGGGCGAGGAAGAGACCCAGTACTTC	CASSYLTSGGEEETQYF
TRBV5-4	-	many	TRBJ2-4	TGTGCCAGCAGCTTTGCAGGGGGGAGTGAAAACATTCAGTACTTC	CASSFAGGSENIQYF
TRBV20-1	-	many	TRBJ2-1	TGCAGTGCTAGTGGCGATTACAATGAGCAGTTCTTC	CSASGDYNEQFF
TRBV6-5	TRBD1	many	TRBJ1-6	TGTGCCAGCAGCCACCCACAGGGGGGGACCTATAATTCACCCCTCCACTTT	CASSHPQGGTYNSPLHF
TRBV7-6	-	many	TRBJ2-3	TGTGCCAGCAGTGGTAGGGTAGGGGCTAGCACAGATACGCAGTATTTT	CASSGRVGASTDTQYF
TRBV5-1	-	many	TRBJ2-3	TGCGCCAGCAGCTCCTCTCTGCAGGGAGTGGGCACAGATACGCAGTATTTT	CASSSSLQGVGTDTQYF
TRBV4-2	-	many	TRBJ2-1	TGTGCCAGCAGCCAAGATCTGACTAACTACAATGAGCAGTTCTTC	CASSQDLTNYNEQFF
TRBV6-2/TRBV6-3	-	many	TRBJ2-7	TGTGCCAGCAGTGAAAGTTCCTACGAGCAGTACTTC	CASSESSYEQYF
TRBV24-1	-	many	TRBJ1-1	TGTGCCACCAGTGATTTTAACACTGAAGCTTTCTTT	CATSDFNTEAFF
TRBV7-2	TRBD2	many	TRBJ2-2	TGTGCCAGCAGCTTAGCAGCGGGGGTACAATACACCGGGGAGCTGTTTTTT	CASSLAAGVQYTGELFF
TRBV7-9	-	many	TRBJ1-4	TGTGCCAGCAGCTTGATTGGGAGCGAAAAACTGTTTTTT	CASSLIGSEKLFF
TRBV5-1	-	many	TRBJ2-5	TGCGCCAGCAGCTTTGTGGCAGACGAGACCCAGTACTTC	CASSFVADETQYF
TRBV7-2	-	many	TRBJ2-1	TGTGCCAGCAGCTCCAGGAAGGGGGGGGCATACAATGAGCAGTTCTTC	CASSSRKGGAYNEQFF
TRBV12-5	-	many	TRBJ2-3	TGTGCTAGTGGCCTCACACCGGTTGGTACGCAGTATTTT	CASGLTPVGTQYF
TRBV28	-	-	TRBJ1-6	TGTGCCAGCACCCCCTGGGGGAATGGCTCACCCCTCCACTTT	CASTPWGNGSPLHF
TRBV29-1	-	many	TRBJ1-2	TGCAGCGTTGTCGGCACCGACAGCTATGGCTACACCTTC	CSVVGTDSYGYTF
TRBV20-1	-	many	TRBJ2-2	TGCAGTGCTAGAGATGGGACACCTAACACCGGGGAGCTGTTTTTT	CSARDGTPNTGELFF
TRBV19	-	many	TRBJ1-1	TGTGCCAGTACCCCTTTCGGGACACAGACTGAAGCTTTCTTT	CASTPFGTQTEAFF
TRBV2	-	-	TRBJ2-1	TGTGCCAGCAAGGGGATTGGGAGCTCCTACAATGAGCAGTTCTTC	CASKGIGSSYNEQFF
TRBV7-3	TRBD1	many	TRBJ1-1	TGTGCCAGCAGCACTGGCGGACAGGGGGCAACGGCTTTCTTT	CASSTGGQGATAFF
TRBV4-1	-	many	TRBJ1-2	TGCGCCAGCAGCCAATTTCGCGACAGATCTAACTATGGCTACACCTTC	CASSQFRDRSNYGYTF
TRBV27	-	many	TRBJ1-1	TGTGCCAGCGTATCACCCACCCGATCTGAAGCTTTCTTT	CASVSPTRSEAFF
TRBV5-4	-	many	TRBJ1-4	TGTGCCAGTACCGACGGCGAGGAAAAACTGTTTTTT	CASTDGEEKLFF
TRBV7-2	-	many	TRBJ1-2	TGTGCCAGCAGCTCCCCAACAGGGTACAGGTGGGGCTACACCTTC	CASSSPTGYRWGYTF
TRBV20-1	-	many	TRBJ1-1	TGCAGTGCTAGACGGGGGGGGATCACTGAAGCTTTCTTT	CSARRGGITEAFF
TRBV20-1	-	many	TRBJ2-3	TGCAGTGCTAGTGAGGGAAGCACGACAGATACGCAGTATTTT	CSASEGSTTDTQYF
TRBV20-1	-	many	TRBJ2-7	TGCAGTGCTAGAGTATTCGGACCAAGCTCCTACGAGCAGTACTTC	CSARVFGPSSYEQYF
TRBV6-5	-	many	TRBJ1-2	TGTGCCAGCAGTTACTTGGCAGGGGCGAGCTATGGCTACACCTTC	CASSYLAGASYGYTF
TRBV20-1	-	many	TRBJ2-1	TGCAGTGGAGAGGCGGGATCCATTTACAATGAGCAGTTCTTC	CSGEAGSIYNEQFF